The 29 T cell receptor beta chains reported below all come from one sample, sequenced in a study of beta chain features in type 1 diabetes. These receptors have no known antigen. The sequenced template was cDNA made from the entire isolated RNA. Sequenced by immunoSEQ multiplex PCR; TCRdb stores in-frame clones only, minus some. The sample includes about 390,000 clones, over 8.5% of them seen just once. Findings and limits, study-wide: Shorter TCRB CDR3s, moderately but significantly so, marked every one of the four CD4+ subsets in Type 1 diabetes patients.

Sequencing used central memory CD4+ T cells from blood. The receptors derive from a man younger than 45 with type 1 diabetes.

This clone was seen a handful of times. V is TRBV5-4 and J is TRBJ2-3; 10 bases fit TRBD2. V was clipped by 4 bases and J by 0 bases; unmatched bases: 8. The CDR3 covers 17 residues. Per germline, CDR1 SGHNT and CDR2 YYREEE (reference sequence). CDR3 residues: CASSLATSGFSTDTQYF. The DNA for the CDR3 is TGTGCCAGCAGCCTGGCGACTAGCGGGTTTAGCACAGATACGCAGTATTTT.

The J gene is TRBJ1-4, the V gene TRBV5-1; 9 positions match TRBD1. J lost 8 bases, V lost 0 bases, and 17 bases had no gene match. Germline V lookup: CDR1 SGHRS, CDR2 YFSETQ. The CDR3 extends over 19 amino acids. The CDR3 DNA follows: TGCGCCAGCAGCTTGGCCGGGATACAAGGGACAGGGAGGACCGAAAAACTGTTTTTT. Residues: CASSLAGIQGTGRTEKLFF.

The chain recombines TRBV15 with TRBJ1-1, with D perhaps TRBD1 (5 bases). The V gene lost 1 base and the J gene lost 10 bases, with 22 bases spanning the gap. Germline loops: CDR1 LNHNV, CDR2 YYDKDF (reference sequence). This CDR3 spans 16 amino acids. The CDR3 loop is CATSRVGRQPGRGAFF. The CDR3 region has the DNA TGTGCCACCAGCAGAGTGGGACGGCAACCGGGCAGAGGAGCTTTCTTT.

This clone was seen only a few times. Germline is not matched at one junction end, which may reflect a read error. J is TRBJ2-6 and V is TRBV27, with D unclear. In germline, CDR1 is MNHEY, CDR2 SMNVEV (reference sequence). The CDR3 spans 19 residues. The CDR3 DNA sequence: TGTGCCAGCAGCTTATACTCTGTGGGGAAAGGCTCTGGGGCCAACGTCCTGACTTTC. This gives the protein CASSLYSVGKGSGANVLTF.

The chain is built from TRBV4-1 and TRBJ2-1; the D is unclear. The CDR3 totals 13 residues. Germline CDR1 MGHRA, CDR2 YSYEKL. Deletions cut 4 bases from V and 9 bases from J, with 13 bases between. The CDR3 coding sequence is TGCGCCAGCAGCCCAATGCCGGTGGGTGAGCAGTTCTTC. As protein: CASSPMPVGEQFF.

The V call is TRBV9, the J call TRBJ2-5; 11 nucleotides line up with TRBD2. CDR3 length: 17 residues. Germline V CDR1 and CDR2: SGDLS, YYNGEE. V was clipped by 0 bases and J by 5 bases; unmatched bases: 9. CDR3 coding DNA: TGTGCCAGCAGCGTAGATAGCGGGAGGGCCCTAGGGGAGACCCAGTACTTC. This codes for CASSVDSGRALGETQYF.

The table lists this clone with a few counts. The chain employs TRBV6-1 and TRBJ1-5; D is ambiguous. Trimming left V 1 base short and J 5 bases short, with 12 bases between. Germline V gives CDR1 MNHNS, CDR2 SASEGT. CDR3 size: 15 residues. The CDR3 coding sequence is TGTGCCAGCAGTGAAGTCGGGAGGGCTGATCAGCCCCAGCATTTT. This codes for CASSEVGRADQPQHF.

This clone has just a few counts. The chain joins TRBV29-1 to TRBJ2-1, with TRBD2 matching 16 bases. This CDR3 is built from 17 residues. Looked up from germline, CDR1 is SQVTM and CDR2 is ANQGSEA. With V trimmed by 5 bases and J by 6 bases, 10 bases remained unmatched. The CDR3 nucleotides are TGCAGCGTTATGAGGGGGACTAGCGGGAGGGCCGCCAATGAGCAGTTCTTC. This sequence encodes CSVMRGTSGRAANEQFF.

Ten or more counts support this clone. The chain uses TRBV29-1 and TRBJ2-7; 7 positions match TRBD2. Germline V lookup: CDR1 SQVTM, CDR2 ANQGSEA. V gave up 1 base and J gave up 5 bases; unmatched junction bases: 8. The CDR3 has 14 residues. CDR3 nucleotide sequence: TGCAGCGTTGAAGTTGGGTACGGGGGGAACGAGCAGTACTTC. This gives the protein CSVEVGYGGNEQYF.

The V call is TRBV11-1, the J call TRBJ2-6; D may be TRBD1 or TRBD2 (5 bases each). The CDR3 sequence is 15 residues long. CDR1 is SGHAT, CDR2 FQDESV, per germline (reference sequence). Trimming pared 4 bases from V and 3 bases from J, leaving 10 bases between. Here the CDR3 reads CASSSQGVGANVLTF. CDR3 sequence (DNA): TGTGCCAGCAGCTCTCAGGGAGTTGGGGCCAACGTCCTGACTTTC.

This clone was found a few times. This chain uses TRBV6-1 with TRBJ1-1; no firm D call. Germline CDR1 MNHNS, CDR2 SASEGT. V gave up 7 bases and J gave up 4 bases, with 13 bases separating them. This CDR3 is 13 amino acids long. CDR3 bases: TGTGCCAGCATATATGCCGGGAGCACTGAAGCTTTCTTT. It encodes CASIYAGSTEAFF.

The V call is TRBV5-4, the J call TRBJ2-5; D uncertain. The CDR3 length is 12 residues. Looked up from germline, CDR1 is SGHNT and CDR2 is YYREEE (reference sequence). Deletions cut 6 bases from V and 4 bases from J, with 10 bases between. The CDR3 loop reads CASTLERETQYF. CDR3 nucleotide sequence: TGTGCCAGCACCCTCGAGCGAGAGACCCAGTACTTC. The full variable domain, in which reference TRBV5-4 and TRBJ2-5 provide the parts outside the CDR3, is ETGVTQSPTHLIKTRGQQVTLRCSSQSGHNTVSWYQQALGQGPQFIFQYYREEENGRGNFPPRFSGLQFPNYSSELNVNALELDDSALYLCASTLERETQYFGPGTRLLVL.

V gene TRBV6-5 combines with J gene TRBJ1-2; perhaps TRBD1 as D (5 bases). There are 13 residues in the CDR3. Germline assignment: CDR1 MNHEY and CDR2 SVGAGI. V gave up 7 bases and J gave up 4 bases, with 13 bases separating them. CDR3 nucleotide sequence: TGTGCCAGCACCCGGGACTGGCCCTATGGCTACACCTTC. Its protein product is CASTRDWPYGYTF.

The V gene is TRBV10-3, the J gene TRBJ2-1, with TRBD2 matching 7 bases. The trim removed 6 bases at V and 6 bases at J, leaving 14 bases unmatched. Germline V gives CDR1 ENHRY, CDR2 SYGVKD. The CDR3 length is 16 residues. CDR3 residues: CAISPPPATGGNEQFF. The CDR3 DNA reads TGTGCCATCAGCCCACCTCCTGCAACGGGAGGCAATGAGCAGTTCTTC.

This clone was seen more than once but under ten times. The J gene is TRBJ2-2, the V gene TRBV25-1; D remains unclear. The length of the CDR3 is 14 residues. V was trimmed by 1 base and J by 3 bases, leaving 6 bases between them. CDR1 MGHDK and CDR2 SYGVNS come from the germline V gene. CDR3 amino acids: CASSESVYTGELFF. CDR3 coding DNA: TGTGCCAGCAGTGAATCGGTGTACACCGGGGAGCTGTTTTTT.

The chain's CDR3 is CASSEAGGDGKAFF. CDR3 DNA sequence: TGTGCCAGCAGTGAAGCCGGAGGGGATGGGAAAGCTTTCTTT. This chain links TRBV6-1 with TRBJ1-1; possible D gene TRBD1, 5 bases. This CDR3 contains 14 residues. Per germline, CDR1 MNHNS and CDR2 SASEGT. V dropped 0 bases and J dropped 9 bases, with 14 bases sitting between them.

This clone was counted only a few times. The chain couples TRBV18 to TRBJ2-7; D is tentatively TRBD1 or TRBD2 (6 bases each). CDR3 length: 18 amino acids. Germline CDR1 and CDR2: KGHSH and LQKENI. Trimming stripped 2 bases from V and 2 bases from J, with 22 bases between. Here the CDR3 DNA reads TGTGCCAGCTCACCATTTGAGGGGGGAAGTGGCAGGGCCTACGAGCAGTACTTC. It is translated as CASSPFEGGSGRAYEQYF.

This chain joins TRBV28 and TRBJ1-2; D gene unclear. V was pared by 6 bases and J by 0 bases, with 11 bases between. CDR3 length: 14 residues. Germline CDR1 MDHEN, CDR2 SYDVKM. In DNA form, the CDR3 reads TGTGCCAGCAGACAAGACGGAGCTAACTATGGCTACACCTTC. It yields the protein CASRQDGANYGYTF.

In this sample, this clone turned up a few times. The CDR3 DNA reads as TGTGCCAGTAGTATAGGTGGGACTAGCTTACATGAGCAGTTCTTC. Protein: CASSIGGTSLHEQFF. The chain joins TRBV19 to TRBJ2-1; 9 bases match TRBD2. The V segment lost 1 base and the J segment 8 bases; nucleotides outside the gene matches: 6. Looked up from germline, CDR1 is LNHDA and CDR2 is SQIVND (reference sequence). The CDR3 spans 15 residues.

This clone showed up many times. The CDR3 nucleotides are TGTGCCAGCAGTCCTCCCTCTAGCGGGAGGTTAGGGCAAGAGACCCAGTACTTC. This codes for CASSPPSSGRLGQETQYF. The chain recombines TRBV2 with TRBJ2-5; TRBD2 agrees at 11 bases. The CDR3 contains 18 residues. Germline CDR1 and CDR2: SNHLY and FYNNEI. J lost 2 bases, V lost 5 bases, and 13 bases had no gene match.

V usage is TRBV6-6 and J usage is TRBJ2-3; 7 bases line up with TRBD2. The J segment lost 1 base and the V segment lost 2 bases, leaving 6 bases of the junction unmatched. The CDR3 is made up of 16 amino acids. Germline lookup yields CDR1 MNHNY and CDR2 SVGAGI (reference sequence). CDR3 in amino acids: CASSYPRGVGTDTQYF. The CDR3, as DNA: TGTGCCAGCAGTTACCCCCGGGGGGTAGGCACAGATACGCAGTATTTT.

This clone was counted a few times. The chain has TRBV6-5 and TRBJ2-2, with D tentatively TRBD1 (6 bases). The CDR3 loop spans 14 amino acids. Trimming removed 0 bases at V and 7 bases at J, with 9 bases between. Germline V lookup: CDR1 MNHEY, CDR2 SVGAGI. The CDR3 reads CASSYSRTVGELFF. The CDR3 nucleotides are TGTGCCAGCAGTTACTCGAGGACAGTCGGGGAGCTGTTTTTT.

This sequence joins TRBV29-1 and TRBJ2-1; possibly TRBD1 for D (6 bases). The CDR3 loop spans 12 amino acids. CDR1 is SQVTM and CDR2 is ANQGSEA in the germline V gene. Deletions cut 7 bases from V and 7 bases from J, with 14 bases between. This CDR3 reads CSARRGGNEQFF. CDR3 nucleotides: TGCAGCGCCCGGAGAGGGGGAAATGAGCAGTTCTTC.

The J gene is TRBJ1-5, the V gene TRBV30; unclear D gene. Germline loops: CDR1 GTSNPN, CDR2 SVGIG (reference sequence). The CDR3 totals 13 residues. V dropped 3 bases and J dropped 3 bases, with 9 bases sitting between them. In DNA, the CDR3 is TGTGCCTGGAGCCCTAGAGCCAATCAGCCCCAGCATTTT. Translated, it gives CAWSPRANQPQHF. The variable domain in full, completed from reference TRBV30 and TRBJ1-5, reads SQTIHQWPATLVQPVGSPLSLECTVEGTSNPNLYWYRQAAGRGLQLLFYSVGIGQISSEVPQNLSASRPQDRQFILSSKKLLLSDSGFYLCAWSPRANQPQHFGDGTRLSIL.

The chain is built from TRBV11-2 and TRBJ1-5; D perhaps matches TRBD1 (5 bases). Trimming pared 3 bases from V and 3 bases from J, leaving 12 bases between. The CDR3 length is 15 residues. CDR1 SGHAT and CDR2 FQNNGV come from the germline V gene. CDR3 in amino acids: CASSFSSGNNQPQHF. In DNA, the CDR3 is TGTGCCAGCAGCTTCAGTTCAGGGAACAATCAGCCCCAGCATTTT.

This clone was counted a few times. The V call is TRBV11-1, the J call TRBJ2-5, with 8 positions matching TRBD1. This CDR3 has 14 residues. Losses at the gene ends were 5 bases for V and 2 bases for J; bases not matched to a gene: 4. Germline lookup yields CDR1 SGHAT and CDR2 FQDESV (reference sequence). The CDR3 reads CASSRRTGQETQYF. CDR3 sequence (DNA): TGTGCCAGCAGCCGCCGGACAGGGCAAGAGACCCAGTACTTC.

The rearrangement joins TRBV25-1 to TRBJ2-7, with 12 positions matching TRBD2. V gave up 6 bases and J gave up 1 base; unmatched junction bases: 4. Germline V gene data show CDR1 as MGHDK and CDR2 as SYGVNS. This CDR3 spans 15 amino acids. Here the CDR3 reads CASRPGLAGSYEQYF. DNA of the CDR3: TGTGCCAGCAGACCGGGACTAGCGGGTTCCTACGAGCAGTACTTC.

This clone was counted ten times or more. This sequence joins TRBV7-8 and TRBJ1-4, with a weak D call TRBD1 (6 bases). Germline V lookup: CDR1 SGHVS, CDR2 FQNEAQ. The germline V and J ends were trimmed by 10 bases and 7 bases, with 22 bases remaining between them. The length of the CDR3 is 15 residues. The CDR3 spells CAIKPDGGAGEKLFF. Here the CDR3 DNA reads TGTGCCATCAAACCAGATGGGGGGGCGGGTGAAAAACTGTTTTTT. The whole variable domain, remainder taken from reference TRBV7-8 and TRBJ1-4, is GAGVSQSPRYKVAKRGQDVALRCDPISGHVSLFWYQQALGQGPEFLTYFQNEAQLDKSGLPSDRFFAERPEGSVSTLKIQRTQQEDSAVYLCAIKPDGGAGEKLFFGSGTQLSVL.

The CDR3 loop is CASMAPGGSYEQYF. The CDR3 nucleotides are TGTGCCAGTATGGCCCCCGGGGGATCCTACGAGCAGTACTTC. This chain connects TRBV19 to TRBJ2-7; maybe TRBD2 (6 bases). V dropped 7 bases and J dropped 1 base, with 14 bases sitting between them. Germline CDR1 LNHDA, CDR2 SQIVND (reference sequence). The CDR3 is 14 amino acids.